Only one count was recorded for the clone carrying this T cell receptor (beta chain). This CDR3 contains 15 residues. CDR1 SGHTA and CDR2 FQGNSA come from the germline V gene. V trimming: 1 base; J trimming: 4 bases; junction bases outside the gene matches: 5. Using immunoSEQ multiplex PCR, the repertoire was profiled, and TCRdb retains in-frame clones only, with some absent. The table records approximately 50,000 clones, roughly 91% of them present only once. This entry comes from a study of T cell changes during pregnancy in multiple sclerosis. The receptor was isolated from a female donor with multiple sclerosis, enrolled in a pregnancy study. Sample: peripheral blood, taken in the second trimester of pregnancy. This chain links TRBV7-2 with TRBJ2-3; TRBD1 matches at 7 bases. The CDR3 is CASSLGQGFADTQYF. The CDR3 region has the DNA TGTGCCAGCAGCTTAGGACAGGGTTTCGCAGATACGCAGTATTTT.